This T cell receptor (beta chain) comes out of a study of cytomegalovirus exposure and HLA in healthy donors. A word on this clone: Its antigen is currently unknown.

Study-wide results and caveats: The analysis excluded some indistinguishable V segments, including TRBV6-2 and TRBV6-3. An analysis was carried out later, and it reportedly showed fewer N-insertions in an Asian-associated ancestry cluster than the approximately 670-donor mean.

This CDR3 contains 16 residues. Germline CDR1 and CDR2: SGHRS and YFSETQ. Trimming at V came to 5 bases and at J to 4 bases, leaving 12 bases not matched to a gene. Primers for the PCR totalled 60 Vbeta and 13 Jbeta. Clones were sequenced by immunoSEQ multiplex PCR, and TCRdb holds only the in-frame ones, with some missing. This sample carries some 150,000 clones, 60% to 85% of them seen once, and the ten largest clones take 6.3%. The receptor was derived from a man over 45 in good health and CMV-seropositive. The chain employs TRBV5-1 and TRBJ2-5; TRBD2 matches at 9 bases. Sequenced sample: PBMCs. CDR3 sequence reads: CASRGSAGGLGETQYF. CDR3 DNA: TGCGCCAGCAGGGGGTCAGCGGGAGGATTGGGAGAGACCCAGTACTTC.